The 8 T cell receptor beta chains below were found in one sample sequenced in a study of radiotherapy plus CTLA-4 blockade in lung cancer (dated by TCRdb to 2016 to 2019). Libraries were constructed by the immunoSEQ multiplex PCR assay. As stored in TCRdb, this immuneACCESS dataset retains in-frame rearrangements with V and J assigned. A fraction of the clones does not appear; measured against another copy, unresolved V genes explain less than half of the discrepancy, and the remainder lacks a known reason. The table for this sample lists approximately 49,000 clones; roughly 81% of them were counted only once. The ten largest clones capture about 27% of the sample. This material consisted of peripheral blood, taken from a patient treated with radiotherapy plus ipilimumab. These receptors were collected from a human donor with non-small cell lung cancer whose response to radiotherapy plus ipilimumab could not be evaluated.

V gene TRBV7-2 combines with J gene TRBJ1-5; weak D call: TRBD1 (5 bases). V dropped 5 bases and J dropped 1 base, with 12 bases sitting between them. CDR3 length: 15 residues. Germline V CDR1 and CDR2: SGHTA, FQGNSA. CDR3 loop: CASSITGESNQPQHF. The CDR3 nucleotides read TGTGCCAGCAGCATAACGGGGGAAAGCAATCAGCCCCAGCATTTT.

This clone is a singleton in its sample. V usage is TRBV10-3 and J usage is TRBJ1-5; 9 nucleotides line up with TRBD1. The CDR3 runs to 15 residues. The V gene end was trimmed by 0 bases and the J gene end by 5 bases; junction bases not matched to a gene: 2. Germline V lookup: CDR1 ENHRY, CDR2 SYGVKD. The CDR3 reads CAISESRQGDQPQHF. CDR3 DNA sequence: TGTGCCATCAGTGAGTCCCGACAGGGGGATCAGCCCCAGCATTTT.

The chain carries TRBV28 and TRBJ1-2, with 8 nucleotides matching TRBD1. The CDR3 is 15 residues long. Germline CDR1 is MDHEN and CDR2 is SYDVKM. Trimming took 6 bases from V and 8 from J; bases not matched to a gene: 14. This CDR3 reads CASRTARRTGNGYTF. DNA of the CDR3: TGTGCCAGCAGGACTGCACGTAGGACAGGGAACGGCTACACCTTC.

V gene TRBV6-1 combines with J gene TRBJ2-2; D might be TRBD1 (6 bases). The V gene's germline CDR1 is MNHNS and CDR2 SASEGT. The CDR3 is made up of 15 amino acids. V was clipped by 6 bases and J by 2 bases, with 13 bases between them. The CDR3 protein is CASRPGTQNTGELFF. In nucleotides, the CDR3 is TGTGCCAGCAGACCCGGGACACAAAACACCGGGGAGCTGTTTTTT.

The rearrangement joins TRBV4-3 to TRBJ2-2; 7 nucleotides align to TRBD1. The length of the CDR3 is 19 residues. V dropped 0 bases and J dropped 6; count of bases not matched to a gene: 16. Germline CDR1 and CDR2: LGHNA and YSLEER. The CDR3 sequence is CASSQDYSQGYTSPGELFF. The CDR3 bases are TGCGCCAGCAGCCAAGATTACTCACAGGGGTACACCTCGCCCGGGGAGCTGTTTTTT.

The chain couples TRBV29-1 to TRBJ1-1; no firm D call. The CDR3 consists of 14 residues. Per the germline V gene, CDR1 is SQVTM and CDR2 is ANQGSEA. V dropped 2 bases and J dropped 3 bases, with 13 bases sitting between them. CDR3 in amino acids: CSVEQHRSDTEAFF. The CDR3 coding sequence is TGCAGCGTTGAACAACACCGGAGCGACACTGAAGCTTTCTTT.

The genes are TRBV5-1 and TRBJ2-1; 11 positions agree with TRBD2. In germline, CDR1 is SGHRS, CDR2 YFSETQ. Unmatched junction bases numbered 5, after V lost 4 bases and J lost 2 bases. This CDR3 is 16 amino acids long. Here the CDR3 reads CASSRQTSGTYNEQFF. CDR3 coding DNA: TGCGCCAGCAGCCGACAGACTAGCGGGACCTACAATGAGCAGTTCTTC.

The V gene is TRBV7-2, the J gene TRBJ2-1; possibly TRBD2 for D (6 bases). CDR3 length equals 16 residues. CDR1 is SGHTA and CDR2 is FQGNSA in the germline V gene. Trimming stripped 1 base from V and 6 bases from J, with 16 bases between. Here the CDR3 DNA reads TGTGCCAGCAGCTTAGAGGGGTCGGGACTTTCCAATGAGCAGTTCTTC. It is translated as CASSLEGSGLSNEQFF.